One and the same sample provided the 21 T cell receptor beta chains below, sequenced in a study of OX40 agonist ivuxolimab in advanced cancers. TCRdb's table, derived via immunoSEQ multiplex PCR, lists solely in-frame clones and lacks some. Of about 36,000 clones in the sample, around four fifths were seen once. The material was CD4+ or CD8+ T cells sorted from blood, obtained in a trial of the OX40 agonist ivuxolimab. Source of these receptors: an adult with an advanced solid tumor such as melanoma, head and neck, liver or kidney cancer.

The chain links TRBV6-4 to TRBJ2-5; no definite D call. The J call may be incorrect, as the DNA end agrees better with TRBJ2-7. The CDR3 is 14 residues long. In germline, CDR1 is MRHNA, CDR2 SNTAGT. In DNA, the CDR3 is TGTGCCAGCAGTGAGAGCGCAGGAACCTACGAGCAGTACTTC. It translates to CASSESAGTYEQYF.

This clone showed up just once. V is TRBV27 and J is TRBJ2-4; 8 bases match TRBD1. Germline CDR1 is MNHEY and CDR2 is SMNVEV (reference sequence). V shed 5 bases, J shed 0 bases, and the junction held 15 bases outside the gene matches. This CDR3 has 19 amino acids. In DNA, the CDR3 is TGTGCCAGCAGTCGACCCCCGACAGGGGTAAATTTAGCCAAAAACATTCAGTACTTC. This gives the protein CASSRPPTGVNLAKNIQYF.

The chain couples TRBV7-9 to TRBJ2-2, with D perhaps TRBD1 or TRBD2 (5 bases each). Germline-derived CDR1 and CDR2 are SEHNR and FQNEAQ (reference sequence). The length of the CDR3 is 13 residues. Trimming took 10 bases from V and 6 from J, leaving 15 bases between them. The CDR3 DNA reads as TGTGCCACCGGGACGGGGATCTCCGGGGAGCTGTTTTTT. As protein: CATGTGISGELFF.

V usage is TRBV6-4 and J usage is TRBJ2-3; tentatively, D is TRBD1 (5 bases). Germline loops: CDR1 MRHNA, CDR2 SNTAGT. The CDR3 has 15 amino acids. Deletions cut 5 bases from V and 3 bases from J, with 15 bases between. The CDR3, as DNA: TGTGCCAGCAGTACGGCAGGGAAAGGTACAGATACGCAGTATTTT. Translation gives CASSTAGKGTDTQYF.

The genes are TRBV6-5 and TRBJ2-7, with D possibly matching TRBD2 (6 bases). This CDR3 is 13 amino acids long. With 0 bases removed from V and 6 bases from J, the gap between germline ends came to 9 bases. Germline V gene data show CDR1 as MNHEY and CDR2 as SVGAGI. CDR3 coding DNA: TGTGCCAGCAGTTACTCCTGGGGAGGCGAGCAGTACTTC. It translates to CASSYSWGGEQYF.

V gene TRBV15 combines with J gene TRBJ2-5; the match to TRBD1 covers 7 bases. CDR3 length equals 17 residues. Per germline, CDR1 LNHNV and CDR2 YYDKDF (reference sequence). The V and J ends lost 0 bases and 4 bases, in that order; junction bases with no gene match: 11. This CDR3 reads CATSRDRGGAAGETQYF. CDR3 sequence (DNA): TGTGCCACCAGCAGAGATAGAGGGGGCGCGGCGGGAGAGACCCAGTACTTC.

The rearrangement joins TRBV7-9 to TRBJ1-4, with D possibly TRBD1 on 5 matching bases. V dropped 5 bases and J dropped 0 bases, with 13 bases sitting between them. This CDR3 is 16 amino acids long. Germline CDR1 reads SEHNR; CDR2 reads FQNEAQ (reference sequence). The CDR3 coding sequence is TGTGCCAGCAGCCACCCACAGGCTGCAACTAATGAAAAACTGTTTTTT. This gives the protein CASSHPQAATNEKLFF.

The chain carries TRBV15 and TRBJ2-1; D gene ambiguous. Trimming removed 2 bases from V and 3 bases from J, with 17 bases in between. Germline V lookup: CDR1 LNHNV, CDR2 YYDKDF (reference sequence). This CDR3 contains 17 residues. The CDR3 reads CATSRYLRESGYNEQFF. CDR3 sequence (DNA): TGTGCCACCAGCAGATACCTTAGGGAATCTGGCTACAATGAGCAGTTCTTC.

This chain connects TRBV9 to TRBJ1-2; 7 bases map to TRBD1. CDR3 length: 12 amino acids. V lost 5 bases to trimming and J lost 4 bases; unmatched junction nucleotides: 2. The germline V gene encodes CDR1 SGDLS and CDR2 YYNGEE. This chain's CDR3 is CASRTGFYGYTF. The DNA for the CDR3 is TGTGCCAGCAGGACAGGGTTCTATGGCTACACCTTC.

J is TRBJ1-4 and V is TRBV25-1; 12 bases are shared with TRBD1. CDR3 length: 16 residues. Germline values: CDR1 MGHDK, CDR2 SYGVNS. With 4 bases clipped from V and 6 bases from J, the junction kept 6 bases outside the gene matches. DNA for the CDR3: TGTGCCAGCAGTGTAAGGGGACAGGGGGCGTATGAAAAACTGTTTTTT. It codes for CASSVRGQGAYEKLFF.

The V call is TRBV11-2, the J call TRBJ1-1, with 7 positions matching TRBD1. The V gene's germline CDR1 is SGHAT and CDR2 FQNNGV. The CDR3 loop spans 13 amino acids. V lost 1 base, J lost 5 bases, and 1 base stayed unmatched. The CDR3 loop reads CASSLGDSTEAFF. The CDR3 nucleotides read TGTGCCAGCAGCTTAGGGGACAGTACTGAAGCTTTCTTT.

The V and J genes are TRBV5-1 and TRBJ2-3, with D hard to call. Trimming pared 4 bases from V and 5 bases from J, leaving 11 bases between. The V gene's germline CDR1 is SGHRS and CDR2 YFSETQ. The CDR3 is 13 amino acids. The CDR3 reads CASSNQKGDTQYF. Written as DNA, the CDR3 is TGCGCCAGCAGCAACCAGAAAGGAGATACGCAGTATTTT. The full variable domain, with the rest looked up from reference TRBV5-1 and TRBJ2-3, is KAGVTQTPRYLIKTRGQQVTLSCSPISGHRSVSWYQQTPGQGLQFLFEYFSETQRNKGNFPGRFSGRQFSNSRSEMNVSTLELGDSALYLCASSNQKGDTQYFGPGTRLTVL.

The CDR3 DNA reads as TGCGCCAGCAGCCAAGACCTTACAAGGACCGATCAGCCCCAGCATTTT. It specifies CASSQDLTRTDQPQHF. V and J are TRBV4-1 and TRBJ1-5, with no clear D. The CDR3 spans 16 residues. CDR1 and CDR2 from the germline V gene are MGHRA and YSYEKL. V lost 0 bases, J lost 5 bases, and 14 bases lay in between.

CDR3 residues: CASRRETEAFF. The DNA of the CDR3 is TGCGCCAGTCGGCGCGAGACTGAAGCTTTCTTT. V and J are TRBV5-1 and TRBJ1-1; no reliable D call. Germline CDR1 is SGHRS and CDR2 is YFSETQ. V lost 8 bases, J lost 5 bases, and 10 bases lay in between. The CDR3 has 11 residues.

The chain couples TRBV18 to TRBJ1-2, with 9 bases identical to TRBD1. Germline V gives CDR1 KGHSH, CDR2 LQKENI. V lost 2 bases, J lost 5 bases, and 9 bases stayed unmatched. The CDR3 is 16 amino acids. The CDR3 spells CASSPDTGGGYYGYTF. The DNA for the CDR3 is TGTGCCAGCTCACCAGATACAGGGGGCGGTTATTATGGCTACACCTTC. The whole variable domain, remainder taken from reference TRBV18 and TRBJ1-2, is NAGVMQNPRHLVRRRGQEARLRCSPMKGHSHVYWYRQLPEEGLKFMVYLQKENIIDESGMPKERFSAEFPKEGPSILRIQQVVRGDSAAYFCASSPDTGGGYYGYTFGSGTRLTVV.

The genes are TRBV7-2 and TRBJ1-2, with a tentative D call TRBD1 (5 bases). The germline CDR1 and CDR2 sequences are SGHTA and FQGNSA. The CDR3 has 16 amino acids. V lost 5 bases and J lost 1, with 17 bases in between. The CDR3: CASSNPTGTLNYGYTF. CDR3 in DNA: TGTGCCAGCAGCAACCCAACCGGGACGCTTAACTATGGCTACACCTTC.

This chain uses TRBV5-1 with TRBJ2-2; D is uncertain. This CDR3 is 14 amino acids long. Trimming shortened V by 0 bases and J by 4 bases, and 7 bases separated the two germline ends. Germline V gene sequence: CDR1 SGHRS, CDR2 YFSETQ. In DNA form, the CDR3 reads TGCGCCAGCAGCTTGGACCCACCCACCGGGGAGCTGTTTTTT. It encodes CASSLDPPTGELFF.

The chain uses TRBV7-8 and TRBJ1-1; tentative D call: TRBD1 (6 bases). This CDR3 is built from 14 residues. Trimming shortened V by 1 base and J by 5 bases, and 11 bases separated the two germline ends. Germline V CDR1 and CDR2: SGHVS, FQNEAQ. The CDR3 sequence is CASSLGGGGTEAFF. For the CDR3, the DNA is TGTGCCAGCAGCTTAGGAGGGGGAGGGACTGAAGCTTTCTTT.

The CDR3 loop is CASSLKAGGKNIQYF. The CDR3 nucleotides are TGTGCCAGCAGCCTAAAGGCGGGGGGGAAAAACATTCAGTACTTC. The genes are TRBV6-6 and TRBJ2-4, with TRBD2 matching over 9 bases. Germline-derived CDR1 and CDR2 are MNHNY and SVGAGI (reference sequence). V was pared by 6 bases and J by 4 bases, with 7 bases of the junction left unmatched. This CDR3 region has 15 residues.

The V and J genes are TRBV19 and TRBJ1-1; 7 nucleotides line up with TRBD1. V dropped 5 bases and J dropped 3; count of bases not matched to a gene: 9. This CDR3 is 15 amino acids long. Germline V CDR1 and CDR2: LNHDA, SQIVND (reference sequence). The CDR3 bases are TGTGCCAGTAGTTACCTGCCAGACAGGGACACTGAAGCTTTCTTT. It encodes CASSYLPDRDTEAFF.

The gene calls are TRBV29-1 and TRBJ2-7; a possible D gene is TRBD2 (7 bases). Germline CDR1 is SQVTM and CDR2 is ANQGSEA. Trimming took off 2 bases at V and 2 bases at J, with 10 bases between the two ends. The CDR3 is made up of 13 amino acids. The CDR3 DNA sequence: TGCAGCGTTGAATACGGGGGGCCCTACGAGCAGTACTTC. Amino acid sequence: CSVEYGGPYEQYF.